What follows describes a single T cell receptor beta chain. Treatment: randomized to nivolumab then ipilimumab (arm A) or the reverse (arm B). DNA-damaging chemotherapy had not been given to any patient beforehand. PBMC sorting kept live CD3+CD8+ cells without CD19 or CD56. The CDR3 runs to 12 residues. Trimming pared 4 bases from V and 5 bases from J, leaving 11 bases between. Germline CDR1 reads SQVTM; CDR2 reads ANQGSEA. Sequencing was performed with immunoSEQ multiplex PCR; in TCRdb, only in-frame clones are kept and a portion is missing. The sample has tens of thousands of clones; about 88% are singletons. This entry is derived from a study of sequential checkpoint blockade in melanoma.

This material consisted of CD8+ T cells sorted from blood (inferred from file names), taken from a patient given nivolumab and ipilimumab in sequence. The V call is TRBV29-1, the J call TRBJ1-1; D is possibly TRBD1 (6 bases). The sequence derives from a human donor with melanoma. CDR3: CSVVGGATEAFF. The DNA for the CDR3 is TGCAGCGTTGTTGGGGGCGCGACTGAAGCTTTCTTT.